This T cell receptor (beta chain) was recorded in a study of cytomegalovirus exposure and HLA in healthy donors. General study results and limits: When the data were analyzed later, several of the most significant clusters appeared to be linked to common viral pathogens.

V was cut by 8 bases and J by 4 bases, with 11 bases left in between. The CDR3 is 12 residues long. Germline loops: CDR1 SEHNR, CDR2 FQNEAQ (reference sequence). PCR amplification relied on 60 Vbeta primers (plus 13 Jbeta primers). As handled by the study authors: A later analysis tallied tens of millions of unique TCR beta chains, some 10 million of them shared. Clones were sequenced by immunoSEQ multiplex PCR, and TCRdb holds only the in-frame ones, with some missing. Clonal size and the V and J genes are those of that table, whereas D and trimming came from the DNA. This sample has more than 95,000 clones, with approximately 87% found just once. Worth noting for this clone: What it binds is not known.

Healthy donors of bone marrow made up the group. The rearrangement uses TRBV7-9 and TRBJ1-1; no reliable D call. The sample was PBMCs. The clonotype originates from a man younger than 35 in good health and CMV-seropositive. Here the CDR3 DNA reads TGTGCCAGCTTTGGACTGGGCACTGAAGCTTTCTTT. It translates to CASFGLGTEAFF.